Listed here are 7 T cell receptor beta chains from one sample, sequenced in a study of CD4 and CD8 cells across lung adenocarcinoma regions. In TCRdb, the PCR reads were re-called with MiXCR into one record per CDR3 protein. The table has 6,500 to 8,500 distinct CDR3 sequences, roughly 56% seen once; the top ten hold over 20%. The sequencing input was CD4+ T cells from the center of a lung tumor. The receptors stem from a female donor with lung adenocarcinoma. The CD4 and CD8 labels of this study may be unreliable.

This clonotype was found many times. The chain has TRBV6-1 and TRBJ1-1, with a possible D match to TRBD1 (6 bases). The CDR3 runs to 15 residues. Germline loops: CDR1 MNHNS, CDR2 SASEGT. Trimming took 1 base from V and 0 from J, leaving 9 bases between them. CDR3 nucleotide sequence: TGTGCCAGCAGTGAAGTTTGGGGGCTGAACACTGAAGCTTTCTTT. It encodes CASSEVWGLNTEAFF.

By frequency in the sample, this clonotype is medium-sized. The chain links TRBV6-1 to TRBJ2-5, with D unclear. The J call may not be correct, given that the DNA end is closer to TRBJ2-7. The CDR3 covers 14 residues. Germline-derived CDR1 and CDR2 are MNHNS and SASEGT. CDR3 amino acids: CASSVQWQPYEQYF. The DNA for the CDR3 is TGTGCCAGCAGTGTCCAGTGGCAGCCCTACGAGCAGTACTTC.

This clonotype ranks as medium-sized. The chain recombines TRBV6-5 with TRBJ2-7; tentatively, D is TRBD2 (5 bases). The CDR3 spans 16 residues. V lost 0 bases, J lost 3 bases, and 15 bases lay in between. Germline V gene sequence: CDR1 MNHEY, CDR2 SVGAGI. The CDR3 loop reads CASSYSFPSGFYEQYF. The CDR3, as DNA: TGTGCCAGCAGTTACTCGTTCCCCTCGGGGTTCTACGAGCAGTACTTC.

V and J are TRBV28 and TRBJ2-7; no reliable D call. There are 12 residues in the CDR3. The germline V and J ends were trimmed by 6 bases and 3 bases, with 9 bases remaining between them. CDR1 and CDR2 (germline): MDHEN, SYDVKM. DNA of the CDR3: TGTGCCAGCAGCATGATGTTCTACGAGCAGTACTTC. The encoded protein is CASSMMFYEQYF.

This clonotype is a singleton in its sample. The CDR3 reads CASSENPEAGNEQFF. The CDR3 nucleotides are TGTGCCAGCAGCGAAAATCCTGAGGCTGGGAATGAGCAGTTCTTC. The J gene is TRBJ2-1, the V gene TRBV6-1, with no clear D. CDR1 MNHNS and CDR2 SASEGT come from the germline V gene. The CDR3 totals 15 residues. V gave up 6 bases and J gave up 7 bases, with 19 bases separating them.

The V and J genes are TRBV27 and TRBJ2-4; the D gene is possibly TRBD2 (6 bases). The V and J ends lost 9 bases and 12 bases respectively, with 27 bases between them. Looked up from germline, CDR1 is MNHEY and CDR2 is SMNVEV (reference sequence). This CDR3 is built from 15 residues. CDR3 sequence: CARANGGGDEKTQYF. Written as DNA, the CDR3 is TGTGCCAGGGCCAACGGCGGCGGGGACGAAAAGACTCAGTACTTC.

This rearrangement joins TRBV25-1 to TRBJ2-1, with 9 positions matching TRBD1. J lost 4 bases, V lost 1 base, and 5 bases had no gene match. Germline loops: CDR1 MGHDK, CDR2 SYGVNS. The CDR3 sequence is 16 residues long. The CDR3 DNA reads as TGTGCCAGCAGTGAATGGGGGGACAGGGCTTACAATGAGCAGTTCTTC. It is translated as CASSEWGDRAYNEQFF. The full variable domain, with the rest looked up from reference TRBV25-1 and TRBJ2-1, is EADIYQTPRYLVIGTGKKITLECSQTMGHDKMYWYQQDPGMELHLIHYSYGVNSTEKGDLSSESTVSRIRTEHFPLTLESARPSHTSQYLCASSEWGDRAYNEQFFGPGTRLTVL.